One sample yielded the 8 T cell receptor beta chains listed below, sequenced in a study of long-term antiretroviral therapy in people with HIV. Samples were assayed with immunoSEQ v3.0 at survey level. Generated by immunoSEQ multiplex PCR, the TCRdb table keeps only in-frame clones and is missing some. Of about 43,000 clones in the sample, around nine tenths were seen once. Material: unsorted PBMCs, obtained 0.1 years before starting antiretroviral therapy. Every receptor here comes from a woman between 50 and 59 years old with HIV.

The genes are TRBV6-5 and TRBJ1-1; maybe TRBD1 (5 bases). This CDR3 has 16 amino acids. From germline, CDR1 is MNHEY and CDR2 SVGAGI. V dropped 0 bases and J dropped 0 bases, with 11 bases sitting between them. The CDR3: CASSYSRAPMNTEAFF. The CDR3 nucleotides read TGTGCCAGCAGTTACTCCAGGGCGCCCATGAACACTGAAGCTTTCTTT.

The V call is TRBV19, the J call TRBJ2-7, with 10 positions matching TRBD2. Per germline, CDR1 LNHDA and CDR2 SQIVND (reference sequence). This CDR3 spans 16 amino acids. The J segment lost 2 bases and the V segment lost 4 bases, leaving 8 bases of the junction unmatched. The chain's CDR3 is CASSTVSSGGTYEQYF. The CDR3 nucleotides read TGTGCCAGTAGTACCGTCTCTAGCGGGGGAACCTACGAGCAGTACTTC.

The rearrangement joins TRBV21-1 to TRBJ2-7; the table assigns TRBD2, which was not confirmed against the DNA. TRBV21-1 is assigned pseudogene status. The CDR3 extends over 14 amino acids. Here the CDR3 reads CASSKKPEGSGEYF. The CDR3 DNA is TGTGCCAGCAGCAAAAAGCCGGAGGGTTCGGGTGAGTACTTC.

This sequence joins TRBV19 and TRBJ2-7; possibly TRBD1 or TRBD2 for D (5 bases each). The CDR3 sequence is 14 residues long. Germline V CDR1 and CDR2: LNHDA, SQIVND (reference sequence). The V gene lost 5 bases and the J gene lost 0 bases, with 11 bases spanning the gap. In nucleotides, the CDR3 is TGTGCCAGTAGTCCCCGGGACGGCTCCTACGAGCAGTACTTC. It yields the protein CASSPRDGSYEQYF.

This rearrangement joins TRBV15 to TRBJ2-7, with 7 nucleotides matching TRBD1. This CDR3 spans 16 amino acids. Germline CDR1 reads LNHNV; CDR2 reads YYDKDF (reference sequence). J was trimmed by 7 bases and V by 0 bases; bases with no gene match: 12. CDR3 residues: CATSRDPRQGEGEQYF. The DNA for the CDR3 is TGTGCCACCAGCAGAGATCCCCGACAGGGAGAAGGGGAGCAGTACTTC.

The table lists this clone with a count of one. The chain links TRBV6-5 to TRBJ1-2, with 8 bases identical to TRBD1. This CDR3 spans 13 amino acids. The germline V gene has CDR1 MNHEY and CDR2 SVGAGI. V dropped 4 bases and J dropped 5; count of bases not matched to a gene: 3. CDR3 sequence reads: CASSLTGAYGYTF. DNA of the CDR3: TGTGCCAGCAGTTTGACAGGGGCGTATGGCTACACCTTC.

This chain links TRBV5-5 with TRBJ1-3; TRBD1 agrees at 7 bases. The J segment lost 0 bases and the V segment lost 1 base, leaving 10 bases of the junction unmatched. The CDR3 has 18 residues. CDR1 SGHKS and CDR2 YYEKEE come from the germline V gene (reference sequence). This CDR3 reads CASSLIQGFVGSGNTIYF. DNA for the CDR3: TGTGCCAGCAGCTTGATACAGGGGTTTGTGGGCTCTGGAAACACCATATATTTT.

The V call is TRBV6-5, the J call TRBJ2-3; D is undetermined. Looked up from germline, CDR1 is MNHEY and CDR2 is SVGAGI. The V gene lost 2 bases and the J gene lost 4 bases, with 10 bases spanning the gap. CDR3 length: 14 amino acids. CDR3 sequence (DNA): TGTGCCAGCAGTTACGTTCCGCAGTCAGATACGCAGTATTTT. Amino acids: CASSYVPQSDTQYF.